The present T cell receptor beta chain was sequenced within a study of blood T cell repertoires in COVID-19. On the study more broadly: Researchers got acute and convalescent COVID-19 samples from the United States, Italy and Spain. Nucleic acid was either cDNA or gDNA, and it came from T cells, B-cell-depleted T cells, or PBMCs.

In the original workflow: Reference gene primer amplification gave estimated nucleated cell counts. Measured with immunoSEQ multiplex PCR; TCRdb has only the in-frame clones, and not every one. V and J calls and clone size are given by that table; D and trimming were obtained from the DNA. The sample has about 220,000 clones, 75% to 90% seen once. The V and J ends lost 4 bases and 0 bases, in that order; junction bases with no gene match: 6. CDR1 and CDR2 (germline): SGHNT, YYREEE (reference sequence). The CDR3 covers 16 residues. Sample: peripheral blood. V gene TRBV5-4 combines with J gene TRBJ2-7, with 11 bases identical to TRBD2. This TCR derives from a woman in her 70s with COVID-19, enrolled during active disease. The CDR3 spells CASSQGTSGGSYEQYF. The CDR3 nucleotides read TGTGCCAGCAGCCAGGGCACTAGCGGGGGCTCCTACGAGCAGTACTTC.